This TCR beta chain was captured by sequencing in a study of control samples from healthy donors and cancer patients. The CDR3 is made up of 10 amino acids. Trimming pared 6 bases from V and 4 bases from J, leaving 6 bases between. Germline CDR1 and CDR2: DFQATT and SNEGSKA (reference sequence). Sequencing was performed with immunoSEQ multiplex PCR; in TCRdb, only in-frame clones are kept and a portion is missing. The sample lists approximately 110,000 clones, approximately 89% seen once, with 7.8% in the top ten. There are a few counts of this clone. This TCR was sampled from a young woman in good health. Input material: blood. V gene TRBV20-1 combines with J gene TRBJ1-2; D remains unclear. CDR3 loop: CSASPYGYTF. The CDR3 DNA follows: TGCAGTGCGAGTCCCTATGGCTACACCTTC.